This T cell receptor (beta chain) came from a study of post-analysis software for immune sequencing data. Each TCR beta cDNA library carried unique molecular identifiers. Starting from roughly 1.1 to 9.2 million T cells, the study yielded about 540,000 cDNA molecules. TCRdb recomputed calls from the PCR reads with MiXCR, one row per CDR3 protein. The data hold about 160,000 distinct CDR3 sequences, with 36% observed a single time. The germline CDR1 and CDR2 sequences are SGHTA and FQGNSA. Between the trimmed V and J ends, which lost 4 bases and 8 bases, there was a span of 8 bases. This CDR3 has 11 residues.

The starting material was blood, obtained after autologous hematopoietic stem cell transplantation. The TCR originated in a girl between 10 and 17 years old with multiple sclerosis. V and J are TRBV7-2 and TRBJ1-2, with no clear D. The CDR3 DNA reads as TGTGCCAGCAGCTCCCTTCGGGGCTACACCTTC. It codes for CASSSLRGYTF.